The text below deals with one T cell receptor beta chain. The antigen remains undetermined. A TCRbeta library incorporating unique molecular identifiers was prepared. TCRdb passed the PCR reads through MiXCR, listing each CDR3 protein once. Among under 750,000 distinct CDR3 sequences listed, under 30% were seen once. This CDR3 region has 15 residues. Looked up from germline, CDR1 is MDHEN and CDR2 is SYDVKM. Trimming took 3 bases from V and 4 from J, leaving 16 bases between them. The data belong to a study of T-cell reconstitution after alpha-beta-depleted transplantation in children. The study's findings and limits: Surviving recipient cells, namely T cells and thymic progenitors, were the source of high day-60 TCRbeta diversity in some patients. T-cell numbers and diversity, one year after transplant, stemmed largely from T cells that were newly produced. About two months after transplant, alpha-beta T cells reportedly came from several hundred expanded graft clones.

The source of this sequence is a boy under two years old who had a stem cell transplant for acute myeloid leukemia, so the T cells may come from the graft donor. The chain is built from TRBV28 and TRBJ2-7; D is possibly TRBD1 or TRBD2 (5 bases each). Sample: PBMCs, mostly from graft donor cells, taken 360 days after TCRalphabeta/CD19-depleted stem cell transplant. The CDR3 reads CASSFIGTGPYEQYF. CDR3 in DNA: TGTGCCAGCAGTTTTATTGGGACGGGACCTTACGAGCAGTACTTC.